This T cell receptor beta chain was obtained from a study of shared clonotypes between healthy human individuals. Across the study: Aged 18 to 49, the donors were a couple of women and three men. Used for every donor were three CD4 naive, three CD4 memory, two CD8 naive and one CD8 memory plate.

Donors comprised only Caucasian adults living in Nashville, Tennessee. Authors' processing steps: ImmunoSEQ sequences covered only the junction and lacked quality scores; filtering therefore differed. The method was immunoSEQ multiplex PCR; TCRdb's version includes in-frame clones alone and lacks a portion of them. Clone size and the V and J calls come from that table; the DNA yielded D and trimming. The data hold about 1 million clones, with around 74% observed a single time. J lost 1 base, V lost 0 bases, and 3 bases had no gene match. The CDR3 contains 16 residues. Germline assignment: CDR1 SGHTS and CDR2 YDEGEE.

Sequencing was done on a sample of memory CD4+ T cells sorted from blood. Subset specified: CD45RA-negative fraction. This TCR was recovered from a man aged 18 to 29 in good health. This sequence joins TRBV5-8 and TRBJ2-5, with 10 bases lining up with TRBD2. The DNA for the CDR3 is TGTGCCAGCAGCTTGGGGTCTAGCGGGGGCCAAGAGACCCAGTACTTC. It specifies CASSLGSSGGQETQYF.